This passage covers 8 T cell receptor beta chains from one sample sequenced in a study of CD8 T cells in Susac syndrome (dated by TCRdb to between 2018 and 2020). Library preparation was by the immunoSEQ multiplex PCR assay. RNA was extracted using the RNeasy kit, and roughly 0.5 to 1 ug of the RNA was reverse transcribed with random hexamers. The public reads were reanalyzed by TCRdb: fastp trimming at Q25, MiXCR alignment, in-frame beta chains only. Records with the same CDR3 protein are collapsed into one entry carrying the most frequent genes and DNA. The sample contains fewer than 200,000 distinct CDR3 sequences, roughly 94% of them found a single time. Approximately 0.1% of the sample goes to the ten largest clones. The sequenced sample was CD4+ T cells from PBMCs. Source of these receptors: a human donor in good health.

The genes are TRBV3-1 and TRBJ1-5, with TRBD1 identical over 8 bases. Germline CDR1 is LGHDT and CDR2 is YNNKEL (reference sequence). The CDR3 has 15 residues. V shed 4 bases and J 4 bases; nucleotides not matched to a gene: 6. The CDR3: CASSPAGQANQPQHF. CDR3 coding DNA: TGTGCCAGCAGCCCAGCGGGACAGGCGAATCAGCCCCAGCATTTT.

This chain uses TRBV20-1 with TRBJ2-5; tentative D call: TRBD2 (6 bases). Trimming left V 5 bases short and J 7 bases short, with 17 bases between. CDR1 is DFQATT and CDR2 is SNEGSKA in the germline V gene (reference sequence). This CDR3 contains 13 residues. The DNA for the CDR3 is TGCAGTGCTGACCCTGGGAGGATGGGGACCCAGTACTTC. It encodes CSADPGRMGTQYF.

This chain connects TRBV5-1 to TRBJ2-5; 10 bases fit TRBD1. The CDR3 is 19 residues long. Trimming cost V 0 bases and J 5 bases; bases outside gene matches: 16. CDR1 and CDR2 from the germline V gene are SGHRS and YFSETQ. DNA of the CDR3: TGCGCCAGCAGCTTGGGGGACAGGGGCCGACCCCCCTTTTGGGAGACCCAGTACTTC. Translated, it gives CASSLGDRGRPPFWETQYF. Full variable domain (rest looked up from reference TRBV5-1 and TRBJ2-5): KAGVTQTPRYLIKTRGQQVTLSCSPISGHRSVSWYQQTPGQGLQFLFEYFSETQRNKGNFPGRFSGRQFSNSRSEMNVSTLELGDSALYLCASSLGDRGRPPFWETQYFGPGTRLLVL.

The chain couples TRBV27 to TRBJ1-1; 8 nucleotides line up with TRBD1. This CDR3 comprises 15 residues. Germline CDR1 is MNHEY and CDR2 is SMNVEV (reference sequence). With 4 bases clipped from V and 0 bases from J, the junction kept 4 bases outside the gene matches. The CDR3 is CASSYTGGLNTEAFF. DNA of the CDR3: TGTGCCAGCAGTTATACAGGGGGTTTGAACACTGAAGCTTTCTTT.

The chain is built from TRBV30 and TRBJ2-7; no reliable D call. This CDR3 spans 13 amino acids. V was clipped by 3 bases and J by 5 bases, with 14 bases between them. Germline V CDR1 and CDR2: GTSNPN, SVGIG (reference sequence). The CDR3 reads CAWSPTIIHEQYF. The CDR3 DNA reads TGTGCCTGGAGCCCGACGATCATTCACGAGCAGTACTTC. The whole variable domain, filled in from reference TRBV30 and TRBJ2-7, reads SQTIHQWPATLVQPVGSPLSLECTVEGTSNPNLYWYRQAAGRGLQLLFYSVGIGQISSEVPQNLSASRPQDRQFILSSKKLLLSDSGFYLCAWSPTIIHEQYFGPGTRLTVT.

The V and J genes are TRBV12-3 or TRBV12-4 and TRBJ2-7; 9 nucleotides match TRBD1. V was pared by 6 bases and J by 6 bases, with 9 bases of the junction left unmatched. The CDR3 has 14 amino acids. DNA for the CDR3: TGTGCCAGCAGCCGGACAGGGGATGTGAGCGAGCAGTACTTC. It encodes CASSRTGDVSEQYF.

The V call is TRBV20-1, the J call TRBJ2-1, with TRBD2 matching over 11 bases. The V gene's germline CDR1 is DFQATT and CDR2 SNEGSKA (reference sequence). With 3 bases clipped from V and 9 bases from J, the junction kept 10 bases outside the gene matches. This CDR3 spans 15 amino acids. The CDR3 bases are TGCAGTGCTAGCTTTAGCGGGAGGGCCGGGGGTGAGCAGTTCTTC. It encodes CSASFSGRAGGEQFF.

Here the CDR3 reads CASSRLGPAGETQYF. The CDR3 DNA reads TGTGCCAGCAGTCGATTGGGACCGGCAGGGGAGACCCAGTACTTC. The chain employs TRBV12-3 or TRBV12-4 and TRBJ2-5; D may match TRBD1 or TRBD2 (5 bases each). The CDR3 is 15 amino acids. Trimming shortened V by 5 bases and J by 5 bases, and 18 bases separated the two germline ends.